The 21 T cell receptor beta chains below were found in one sample sequenced in a study of OX40 agonist ivuxolimab in advanced cancers. Libraries were prepared by immunoSEQ multiplex PCR; TCRdb keeps only in-frame clonotypes and omits some of them. The sample includes more than 55,000 clones, roughly 89% of them seen just once. Sequencing used CD4+ or CD8+ T cells sorted from blood, obtained in a trial of the OX40 agonist ivuxolimab. The receptors shown here come from an adult with an advanced solid tumor such as melanoma, head and neck, liver or kidney cancer.

The V and J genes are TRBV28 and TRBJ1-4, with a possible D match to TRBD1 (6 bases). V was clipped by 3 bases and J by 5 bases, with 13 bases between them. Germline lookup yields CDR1 MDHEN and CDR2 SYDVKM. The length of the CDR3 is 15 residues. CDR3 nucleotides: TGTGCCAGCAGTTTTCTGTTAGGGGGAAATGAAAAACTGTTTTTT. It encodes CASSFLLGGNEKLFF.

The V gene is TRBV6-1, the J gene TRBJ2-5; tentative D call: TRBD2 (7 bases). Germline values: CDR1 MNHNS, CDR2 SASEGT. V lost 2 bases, J lost 4 bases, and 14 bases lay in between. This CDR3 region has 15 residues. CDR3 DNA sequence: TGTGCCAGCAGTGAATTGTGGCGGGGGCGAGAGACCCAGTACTTC. Residues: CASSELWRGRETQYF.

The CDR3 is CASSAEQGGSYEQYF. Here the CDR3 DNA reads TGTGCCAGCAGCGCCGAACAGGGGGGGTCCTACGAGCAGTACTTC. V gene TRBV6-1 combines with J gene TRBJ2-7, with D perhaps TRBD1 (8 bases). This CDR3 has 15 residues. The V and J ends lost 6 bases and 1 base respectively, with 16 bases between them. Germline lookup yields CDR1 MNHNS and CDR2 SASEGT.

The chain employs TRBV27 and TRBJ1-3; D is uncertain. Germline V gene data show CDR1 as MNHEY and CDR2 as SMNVEV (reference sequence). V was clipped by 2 bases and J by 2 bases, with 4 bases between them. There are 13 residues in the CDR3. The DNA of the CDR3 is TGTGCCAGCAGTTTAGAGGCTGGAAACACCATATATTTT. Its translation is CASSLEAGNTIYF.

V is TRBV2 and J is TRBJ1-5; perhaps TRBD1 as D (6 bases). The germline V and J ends were trimmed by 9 bases and 3 bases, with 15 bases remaining between them. The germline V gene encodes CDR1 SNHLY and CDR2 FYNNEI. This CDR3 has 14 residues. The CDR3 bases are TGTGCCAGAGGGGGAATGGACATCAATCAGCCCCAGCATTTT. It translates to CARGGMDINQPQHF.

The chain joins TRBV4-1 to TRBJ1-5; D is possibly TRBD1 (5 bases). The CDR3 extends over 13 amino acids. In germline, CDR1 is MGHRA, CDR2 YSYEKL. V was pared by 1 base and J by 6 bases, with 7 bases between. The CDR3 protein is CASSQAGSQPQHF. CDR3 sequence (DNA): TGCGCCAGCAGCCAAGCAGGGAGTCAGCCCCAGCATTTT.

The chain employs TRBV9 and TRBJ2-1, with D perhaps matching TRBD1 or TRBD2 (6 bases each). Trimming removed 0 bases from V and 4 bases from J, with 14 bases in between. Germline V gene sequence: CDR1 SGDLS, CDR2 YYNGEE. The CDR3 consists of 16 residues. The CDR3 loop is CASSVEGGGTYNEQFF. The DNA of the CDR3 is TGTGCCAGCAGCGTAGAAGGAGGGGGGACGTACAATGAGCAGTTCTTC.

The chain has TRBV28 and TRBJ2-1, with D uncertain. Trimming stripped 5 bases from V and 9 bases from J, with 11 bases between. The CDR3 consists of 12 residues. Germline V lookup: CDR1 MDHEN, CDR2 SYDVKM. CDR3 region: CASSPFWSEQFF. In nucleotides, the CDR3 is TGTGCCAGCAGTCCTTTTTGGAGTGAGCAGTTCTTC.

The chain joins TRBV6-6 to TRBJ2-1, with 7 positions matching TRBD2. V lost 8 bases, J lost 5 bases, and 12 bases stayed unmatched. CDR3 length equals 15 residues. Germline V gene data show CDR1 as MNHNY and CDR2 as SVGAGI (reference sequence). The DNA of the CDR3 is TGTGCCAGCGAACGTGCCGGGAGGCCGAACAATGAGCAGTTCTTC. Amino acids: CASERAGRPNNEQFF.

The V and J genes are TRBV6-5 and TRBJ1-5; 9 bases match TRBD1. With V trimmed by 2 bases and J by 7 bases, 3 bases remained unmatched. The CDR3 runs 14 residues. Looked up from germline, CDR1 is MNHEY and CDR2 is SVGAGI. The CDR3: CASSYKDRGQPQHF. The CDR3 bases are TGTGCCAGCAGTTACAAGGACAGGGGCCAGCCCCAGCATTTT.

V and J are TRBV7-2 and TRBJ2-7; 7 positions match TRBD2. V trimming: 5 bases; J trimming: 5 bases; junction bases outside the gene matches: 12. This CDR3 comprises 15 residues. The germline gives CDR1 SGHTA, CDR2 FQGNSA. This chain's CDR3 is CASSARSGNYHEQYF. DNA for the CDR3: TGTGCCAGCAGCGCTCGGAGCGGGAACTATCACGAGCAGTACTTC.

The rearrangement links TRBV7-9 to TRBJ2-7; the D gene is possibly TRBD1 (6 bases). CDR3 length equals 14 residues. CDR1 is SEHNR, CDR2 FQNEAQ, per germline (reference sequence). V was clipped by 3 bases and J by 5 bases, with 14 bases between them. CDR3 nucleotide sequence: TGTGCCAGCAGCTTTTACAGGGCCGCCGACGAGCAGTACTTC. It codes for CASSFYRAADEQYF.

The V and J genes are TRBV10-2 and TRBJ2-1; 7 nucleotides line up with TRBD2. Germline CDR1 and CDR2: WSHSY and SAAADI. The CDR3 covers 15 residues. With 3 bases clipped from V and 8 bases from J, the junction kept 10 bases outside the gene matches. The CDR3 protein is CASSDVRRLAYEQFF. The CDR3 nucleotides read TGCGCCAGCAGTGATGTGCGGCGACTAGCCTATGAGCAGTTCTTC.

This clone was counted between two and nine times. The chain is built from TRBV2 and TRBJ1-1; TRBD1 matches at 7 bases. Germline-derived CDR1 and CDR2 are SNHLY and FYNNEI. After removal of 7 bases from V and 1 base from J, the junction contained 3 bases not matched to a gene. This CDR3 comprises 13 residues. The CDR3 DNA reads as TGTGCCAGCAACCGGGACAGGAACACTGAAGCTTTCTTT. Encoded protein: CASNRDRNTEAFF. Together with reference TRBV2 and TRBJ1-1, the CDR3 gives the full variable domain: EPEVTQTPSHQVTQMGQEVILRCVPISNHLYFYWYRQILGQKVEFLVSFYNNEISEKSEIFDDQFSVERPDGSNFTLKIRSTKLEDSAMYFCASNRDRNTEAFFGQGTRLTVV.

The rearrangement links TRBV28 to TRBJ2-1; TRBD1 agrees at 8 bases. Germline assignment: CDR1 MDHEN and CDR2 SYDVKM. The V gene end was trimmed by 5 bases and the J gene end by 12 bases; junction bases not matched to a gene: 3. The CDR3 covers 11 residues. This CDR3 is CASSGQGGQFF. In DNA, the CDR3 is TGTGCCAGCAGTGGACAGGGCGGGCAGTTCTTC.

The chain is built from TRBV6-5 and TRBJ2-1; D not certain. In germline, CDR1 is MNHEY, CDR2 SVGAGI. The CDR3 spans 11 residues. Trimming shortened V by 3 bases and J by 14 bases, and 11 bases separated the two germline ends. CDR3 bases: TGTGCCAGCAGTTATTTCGGTAATGAGTTCTTC. Translated: CASSYFGNEFF.

The chain is built from TRBV9 and TRBJ2-5, with D possibly matching TRBD2 (5 bases). The germline gives CDR1 SGDLS, CDR2 YYNGEE. Trimming stripped 0 bases from V and 3 bases from J, with 18 bases between. The CDR3 is made up of 17 amino acids. CDR3 nucleotide sequence: TGTGCCAGCAGCGTAGGGCGCCCGGGAAGCCTGGAAGAGACCCAGTACTTC. This sequence encodes CASSVGRPGSLEETQYF.

The V gene is TRBV6-1, the J gene TRBJ2-1; 9 nucleotides align to TRBD2. Germline CDR1 reads MNHNS; CDR2 reads SASEGT. With V trimmed by 3 bases and J by 6 bases, 12 bases remained unmatched. The CDR3 is 17 amino acids. CDR3 bases: TGTGCCAGCAGTGACCTTAGCGGGAGATCCGACGCCAATGAGCAGTTCTTC. Translating gives CASSDLSGRSDANEQFF.

This chain joins TRBV7-9 and TRBJ2-5; perhaps TRBD2 as D (6 bases). V shed 8 bases and J shed 3 bases, with 10 bases lying between them. The CDR3 is 12 amino acids. The germline V gene has CDR1 SEHNR and CDR2 FQNEAQ (reference sequence). CDR3 bases: TGTGCCAGCTCGCGGGAAGAAGAGACCCAGTACTTC. It codes for CASSREEETQYF.

This chain links TRBV5-6 with TRBJ2-5; D is perhaps TRBD1 or TRBD2 (5 bases each). Per the germline V gene, CDR1 is SGHDT and CDR2 is YYEEEE. The CDR3 runs to 13 residues. The CDR3 spells CADGDPFKETQYF. In nucleotides, the CDR3 is TGTGCAGACGGGGACCCCTTTAAAGAGACCCAGTACTTC.

V gene TRBV6-1 combines with J gene TRBJ2-7, with 9 bases identical to TRBD1. Germline CDR1 MNHNS, CDR2 SASEGT. The ends lost 7 bases at V and 7 bases at J; junction bases unmatched: 11. The CDR3 length is 14 residues. This chain's CDR3 is CASNKDRGLGEQYF. The CDR3 coding sequence is TGTGCCAGCAATAAGGACAGGGGCCTCGGGGAGCAGTACTTC.